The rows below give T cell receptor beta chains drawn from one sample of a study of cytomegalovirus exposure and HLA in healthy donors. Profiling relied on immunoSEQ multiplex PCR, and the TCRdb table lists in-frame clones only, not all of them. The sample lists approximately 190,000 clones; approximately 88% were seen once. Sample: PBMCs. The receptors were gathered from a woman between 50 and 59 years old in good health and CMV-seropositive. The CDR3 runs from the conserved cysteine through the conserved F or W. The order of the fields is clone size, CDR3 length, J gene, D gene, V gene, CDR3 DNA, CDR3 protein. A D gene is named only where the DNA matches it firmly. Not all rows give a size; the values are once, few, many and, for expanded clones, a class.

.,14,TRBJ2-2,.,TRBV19,TGTGCCAGTAGTATGGAGGGGGCAACCGGGGAGCTGTTTTTT,CASSMEGATGELFF
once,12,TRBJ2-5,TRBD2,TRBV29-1,TGCAGCGCTGGGACTAGCGGGGAGACCCAGTACTTC,CSAGTSGETQYF
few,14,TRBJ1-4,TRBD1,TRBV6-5,TGTGCCAGCAGGACGGGACAGTATAATGAAAAACTGTTTTTT,CASRTGQYNEKLFF
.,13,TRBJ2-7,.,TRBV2,TGTGCCAGCAGTTCCAACAGGGAGTACGAGCAGTACTTC,CASSSNREYEQYF
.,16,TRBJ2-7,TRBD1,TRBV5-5,TGTGCCAGCAGCTCTACTCCGGGACAGGGCTCCTACGAGCAGTACTTC,CASSSTPGQGSYEQYF
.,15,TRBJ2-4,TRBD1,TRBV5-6,TGTGCCAGCAGCCCCCCCACAGGGGACGGAAACATTCAGTACTTC,CASSPPTGDGNIQYF
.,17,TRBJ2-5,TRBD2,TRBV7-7,TGTGCTAGCAGCTTAGCGGGGTCTAGCGGGGGCAAAGAGACCCAGTACTTC,CASSLAGSSGGKETQYF
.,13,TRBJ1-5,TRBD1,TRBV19,TGTGCCAGTGGACAGGGTATGGATCAGCCCCAGCATTTT,CASGQGMDQPQHF
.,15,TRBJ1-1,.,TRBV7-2,TGTGCCAGCAGCCCAGGGTACAAAATGAACACTGAAGCTTTCTTT,CASSPGYKMNTEAFF
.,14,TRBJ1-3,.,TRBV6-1,TGTGCCAGCAGTAACGAGGGTGGGCGAAACACCATATATTTT,CASSNEGGRNTIYF
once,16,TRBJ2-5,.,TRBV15,TGTGCCACCAGCAGAGACCAACGGGATGTGATGGAGACCCAGTACTTC,CATSRDQRDVMETQYF
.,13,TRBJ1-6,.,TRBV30,TGTGCCTGGACCCTCAGGGTCAATTCACCCCTCCACTTT,CAWTLRVNSPLHF
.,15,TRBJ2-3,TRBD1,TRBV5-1,TGCGCCAGCAGCCCCCAGGACAGGGGTGCAGATACGCAGTATTTT,CASSPQDRGADTQYF
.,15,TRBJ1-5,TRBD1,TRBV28,TGTGCCAGCAGTTTAGGACAGGGACCCAATCAGCCCCAGCATTTT,CASSLGQGPNQPQHF
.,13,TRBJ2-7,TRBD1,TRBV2,TGTGCCAGCACCGGGACAGGGGATTACGAGCAGTACTTC,CASTGTGDYEQYF
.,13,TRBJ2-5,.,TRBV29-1,TGCAGCGTTGATTCAGTCGACCAAGAGACCCAGTACTTC,CSVDSVDQETQYF
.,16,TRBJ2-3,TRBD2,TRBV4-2,TGTGCCAGCAGCCGCATGGACGCGGGGGGAACAGATACGCAGTATTTT,CASSRMDAGGTDTQYF
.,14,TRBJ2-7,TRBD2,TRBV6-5,TGTGCCAGCAGTAAAACGGGGGGCTCCTACGAGCAGTACTTC,CASSKTGGSYEQYF
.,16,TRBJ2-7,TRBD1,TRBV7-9,TGTGCCAGCAGCTCAAGTGGGACAGGGGTTTTCCACGAGCAGTACTTC,CASSSSGTGVFHEQYF
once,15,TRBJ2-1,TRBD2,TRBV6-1,TGTGCCAGCAGTGACCCAGCGGGGGGGCCGATTGAGCAGTTCTTC,CASSDPAGGPIEQFF
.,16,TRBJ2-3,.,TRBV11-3,TGTGCCAGCAGCTTAGTCCAGGGAGGAGGGACAGATACGCAGTATTTT,CASSLVQGGGTDTQYF
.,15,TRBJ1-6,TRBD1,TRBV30,TGTGCCTGGAGTGGAGGGACAGCGCAAAATTCACCCCTCCACTTT,CAWSGGTAQNSPLHF
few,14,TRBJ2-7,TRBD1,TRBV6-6,TGTGCCAGCAGCGAGCCGGGACAGGGGTACGAGCAGTACTTC,CASSEPGQGYEQYF
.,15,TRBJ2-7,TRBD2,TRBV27,TGTGCCAGCAGTCCCAGACTAGCCGGCCCCTACGAGCAGTACTTC,CASSPRLAGPYEQYF
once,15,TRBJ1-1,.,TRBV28,TGTGCCAGCAGTTTGGGGGGGCTGGGGAACACTGAAGCTTTCTTT,CASSLGGLGNTEAFF
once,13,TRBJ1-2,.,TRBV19,TGTGCCAGTAGTCCCCGATCGGACTATGGCTACACCTTC,CASSPRSDYGYTF
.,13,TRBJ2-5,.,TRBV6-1,TGTGCCAGCAGTGAAGGGGACTTAGAGACCCAGTACTTC,CASSEGDLETQYF
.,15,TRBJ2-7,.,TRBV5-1,TGCGCCAGCAGCTTGGAAGGGGCTGCAGCCTACGAGCAGTACTTC,CASSLEGAAAYEQYF
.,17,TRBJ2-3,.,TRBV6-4,TGTGCCAGCAGTGACTCGCCCCGAGGGGGTTACACAGATACGCAGTATTTT,CASSDSPRGGYTDTQYF
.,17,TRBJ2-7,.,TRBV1,TGCACCAGCAGCCAAGATCTCTCGAGCGGGGGAGCCTACGAGCAGTACTTC,CTSSQDLSSGGAYEQYF
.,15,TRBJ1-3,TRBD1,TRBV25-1,TGTGCCAGCAGACAGCCCGGGACAGGGGGAAACACCATATATTTT,CASRQPGTGGNTIYF
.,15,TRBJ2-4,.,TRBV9,TGTGCCAGCAGCGGCGGGGGCCTAGCCAAAAACATTCAGTACTTC,CASSGGGLAKNIQYF
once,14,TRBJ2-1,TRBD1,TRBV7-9,TGTGCCAGCAAGGAGGGGGACAGGGACAATGAGCAGTTCTTC,CASKEGDRDNEQFF
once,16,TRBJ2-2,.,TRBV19,TGTGCCAGTAGTATTGGGGCGGGGTGGTCCACCGGGGAGCTGTTTTTT,CASSIGAGWSTGELFF
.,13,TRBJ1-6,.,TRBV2,TGTGCCAGCAGTGAGTCAGGCAGTTCACCCCTCCACTTT,CASSESGSSPLHF
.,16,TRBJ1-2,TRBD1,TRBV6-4,TGTGCCAGCAGCCCGATACAGGGGGCAACTAACTATGGCTACACCTTC,CASSPIQGATNYGYTF
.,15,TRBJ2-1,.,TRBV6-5,TGTGCCAGCCGAAGGCTGGCAGGACTATCGCAGGGCCAGTTCTTC,CASRRLAGLSQGQFF
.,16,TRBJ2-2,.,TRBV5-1,TGCGCCAGCAGCTTGGCCTTGCCTAGGCTCGCCGGGGAGCTGTTTTTT,CASSLALPRLAGELFF
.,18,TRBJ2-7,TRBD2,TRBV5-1,TGCGCCAGCAGCAAAGGGACTAGCGGGGGCCGAAACTCCTACGAGCAGTACTTC,CASSKGTSGGRNSYEQYF
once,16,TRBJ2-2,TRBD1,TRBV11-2,TGTGCCAGCAGCTTAGTCTCAGGGGGTTACACCGGGGAGCTGTTTTTT,CASSLVSGGYTGELFF
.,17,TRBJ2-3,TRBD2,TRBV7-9,TGTGCCAGCAGCTCGCAAAGACTAGCGGGGGGCACAGATACGCAGTATTTT,CASSSQRLAGGTDTQYF
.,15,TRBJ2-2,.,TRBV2,TGTGCCAGCAGTGAAGGGGGCAGGGCAGCCGGGGAGCTGTTTTTT,CASSEGGRAAGELFF